This is a list of T cell receptor beta chains from one sample in a study of OX40 agonist ivuxolimab in advanced cancers. Using immunoSEQ multiplex PCR, the repertoire was profiled, and TCRdb retains in-frame clones only, with some absent. This sample yields approximately 76,000 clones, of which 70% to 90% are seen a single time; roughly 6% belongs to the top ten. The sample in question was CD4+ or CD8+ T cells sorted from blood, obtained in a trial of the OX40 agonist ivuxolimab. Every receptor here comes from an adult with an advanced solid tumor such as melanoma, head and neck, liver or kidney cancer. The CDR3 runs from the conserved cysteine through the conserved F or W. Each record gives: V gene, CDR3 protein.

TRBV6-6	CASSPPGQGRYEQYF
TRBV20-1	CSASGNYGYTF
TRBV7-6	CASRQATNEKLFF
TRBV25-1	CASSDWTGDGYTF
TRBV7-9	CASSQYPSGISNEQFF
TRBV4-3	CASSQDPGRGNQPQHF
TRBV19	CASRTLEGPRGELFF
TRBV9	CASSVSRRVVYGYTF
TRBV2	CASSPGSGGWTDTQYF
TRBV10-2	CASSGTQSSYNEQFF
TRBV5-6	CASSLALTGRRVETF
TRBV6-5	CASSYSGQGYGYTF
TRBV7-6	CASSLGGGIGYTF
TRBV6-1	CASSELTVKTNTEAFF
TRBV10-3	CAISDPGGRADTQYF
TRBV7-9	CARPPTNEKLFF
TRBV6-9	CASSYSKFPAYYEQYF
TRBV6-6	CASSYSTGMYGYTF
TRBV7-3	CASSEGGGGGEQYF